These T cell receptor beta chains were read from a single sample in a study of blood T cell repertoires in COVID-19. Some clones are missing from TCRdb's copy, which holds only in-frame ones; the method was immunoSEQ multiplex PCR. The sample records approximately 110,000 clones, around 83% being singletons. Sequencing was carried out using peripheral blood. The receptors shown here come from a woman aged 55-69 years with COVID-19, enrolled during active disease. The CDR3 runs from the conserved cysteine through the conserved F or W. Fields, in order: clone size, D gene, V gene, J gene, CDR3 protein, CDR3 DNA. D genes are given only for firm matches. Only some rows state a clone size, as once, few, many or a class for expanded clones.

clone_size: -
d_call: TRBD1
v_call: TRBV11-2
j_call: TRBJ1-4
cdr3_aa: CASSSLDRGTNEKLFF
cdr3_nt: TGTGCCAGCAGCTCGCTGGACAGGGGAACTAATGAAAAACTGTTTTTT

clone_size: -
d_call: -
v_call: TRBV11-2
j_call: TRBJ2-2
cdr3_aa: CASSPGFRTGELFF
cdr3_nt: TGTGCCAGCAGCCCGGGTTTTCGCACCGGGGAGCTGTTTTTT

clone_size: once
d_call: -
v_call: TRBV4-1
j_call: TRBJ1-3
cdr3_aa: CASSQEQGSLSSGNTIYF
cdr3_nt: TGCGCCAGCAGCCAAGAACAGGGCAGTTTAAGCTCTGGAAACACCATATATTTT

clone_size: once
d_call: TRBD1
v_call: TRBV5-8
j_call: TRBJ1-4
cdr3_aa: CASSLWGQGDEKLFF
cdr3_nt: TGTGCCAGCAGCTTGTGGGGACAGGGGGACGAAAAACTGTTTTTT

clone_size: -
d_call: TRBD1
v_call: TRBV9
j_call: TRBJ1-3
cdr3_aa: CASSVVPGQGSGNTIYF
cdr3_nt: TGTGCCAGCAGCGTAGTGCCTGGACAGGGCTCTGGAAACACCATATATTTT

clone_size: -
d_call: TRBD1
v_call: TRBV5-1
j_call: TRBJ1-2
cdr3_aa: CASTLAGQGEGYTF
cdr3_nt: TGCGCCAGCACTCTCGCGGGACAGGGAGAGGGCTACACCTTC

clone_size: -
d_call: TRBD2
v_call: TRBV7-3
j_call: TRBJ2-1
cdr3_aa: CASSPQPGLAGGRENEQFF
cdr3_nt: TGTGCCAGCAGCCCCCAACCGGGACTAGCGGGGGGGCGGGAAAATGAGCAGTTCTTC

clone_size: -
d_call: -
v_call: TRBV18
j_call: TRBJ1-2
cdr3_aa: CASSPTRTGLPNYGYTF
cdr3_nt: TGTGCCAGCTCACCAACCAGAACAGGCTTACCTAACTATGGCTACACCTTC

clone_size: -
d_call: TRBD2
v_call: TRBV5-4
j_call: TRBJ2-1
cdr3_aa: CASSLPFRGGERGEQFF
cdr3_nt: TGTGCCAGCAGCTTGCCGTTCCGCGGGGGGGAAAGGGGTGAGCAGTTCTTC

clone_size: -
d_call: TRBD2
v_call: TRBV7-8
j_call: TRBJ2-3
cdr3_aa: CASSTTGTSGTDTQYF
cdr3_nt: TGTGCCAGCAGCACGACCGGGACTAGCGGCACAGATACGCAGTATTTT

clone_size: once
d_call: -
v_call: TRBV29-1
j_call: TRBJ1-1
cdr3_aa: CSVDRSRDTEAFF
cdr3_nt: TGCAGCGTTGACCGCTCGCGGGACACTGAAGCTTTCTTT

clone_size: -
d_call: TRBD2
v_call: TRBV7-6
j_call: TRBJ2-2
cdr3_aa: CASALTSGGVNTGELFF
cdr3_nt: TGTGCCAGCGCATTAACCTCCGGGGGGGTAAACACCGGGGAGCTGTTTTTT

clone_size: -
d_call: TRBD1
v_call: TRBV6-2/TRBV6-3
j_call: TRBJ1-6
cdr3_aa: CASSVRDRGVYNSPLHF
cdr3_nt: TGTGCCAGCAGTGTCCGGGACAGGGGCGTATATAATTCACCCCTCCACTTT

clone_size: -
d_call: -
v_call: TRBV18
j_call: TRBJ2-3
cdr3_aa: CASSPASRSTDTQYF
cdr3_nt: TGTGCCAGCTCACCAGCTAGCCGTAGCACAGATACGCAGTATTTT

clone_size: -
d_call: -
v_call: TRBV9
j_call: TRBJ2-1
cdr3_aa: CASSVVANEQFF
cdr3_nt: TGTGCCAGCAGCGTAGTAGCCAATGAGCAGTTCTTC

clone_size: many
d_call: -
v_call: TRBV6-5
j_call: TRBJ1-2
cdr3_aa: CASSKKGDANYGYTF
cdr3_nt: TGTGCCAGCAGTAAGAAAGGGGATGCTAACTATGGCTACACCTTC

clone_size: -
d_call: TRBD1
v_call: TRBV5-5
j_call: TRBJ1-1
cdr3_aa: CASSWRAGGSLNTEAFF
cdr3_nt: TGTGCCAGCAGCTGGAGGGCAGGGGGATCTTTGAACACTGAAGCTTTCTTT

clone_size: -
d_call: -
v_call: TRBV19
j_call: TRBJ1-4
cdr3_aa: CASSIDWSEKLFF
cdr3_nt: TGTGCCAGTAGTATAGACTGGAGTGAAAAACTGTTTTTT

clone_size: once
d_call: -
v_call: TRBV5-4
j_call: TRBJ2-4
cdr3_aa: CASSETLTKNIQYF
cdr3_nt: TGTGCCAGCAGCGAGACACTGACCAAAAACATTCAGTACTTC

clone_size: -
d_call: -
v_call: TRBV4-2
j_call: TRBJ1-1
cdr3_aa: CASRLRQVDTEAFF
cdr3_nt: TGTGCCAGCAGGTTGCGACAGGTGGACACTGAAGCTTTCTTT

clone_size: -
d_call: -
v_call: TRBV19
j_call: TRBJ2-5
cdr3_aa: CASTPSGRETQYF
cdr3_nt: TGTGCCAGTACCCCATCAGGGCGGGAGACCCAGTACTTC

clone_size: -
d_call: -
v_call: TRBV12-3/TRBV12-4
j_call: TRBJ1-1
cdr3_aa: CASSSYTEAFF
cdr3_nt: TGTGCCAGCAGTTCCTACACTGAAGCTTTCTTT

clone_size: -
d_call: TRBD1
v_call: TRBV2
j_call: TRBJ2-6
cdr3_aa: CASRTGQGSSGANVLTF
cdr3_nt: TGTGCCAGCAGGACTGGACAGGGGAGCTCTGGGGCCAACGTCCTGACTTTC

clone_size: -
d_call: TRBD2
v_call: TRBV18
j_call: TRBJ2-7
cdr3_aa: CASSPPSGSWEQYF
cdr3_nt: TGTGCCAGCTCACCACCTAGCGGGAGCTGGGAGCAGTACTTC

clone_size: -
d_call: TRBD1
v_call: TRBV24-1
j_call: TRBJ1-1
cdr3_aa: CATSGGTEEAFF
cdr3_nt: TGTGCCACCAGTGGCGGGACAGAAGAAGCTTTCTTT

clone_size: -
d_call: TRBD1
v_call: TRBV3-1/TRBV3-2
j_call: TRBJ1-6
cdr3_aa: CASTRDRGNNSPLHF
cdr3_nt: TGTGCCAGCACCCGAGACAGGGGGAATAATTCACCCCTCCACTTT

clone_size: -
d_call: -
v_call: TRBV6-5
j_call: TRBJ1-5
cdr3_aa: CASSYSGTPYQPQHF
cdr3_nt: TGTGCCAGCAGTTACTCCGGGACACCCTATCAGCCCCAGCATTTT

clone_size: once
d_call: TRBD2
v_call: TRBV6-2/TRBV6-3
j_call: TRBJ2-1
cdr3_aa: CASSSALAVGGNEQFF
cdr3_nt: TGTGCCAGCAGTAGTGCACTAGCGGTGGGTGGGAATGAGCAGTTCTTC

clone_size: -
d_call: TRBD2
v_call: TRBV9
j_call: TRBJ2-1
cdr3_aa: CASSTPRLAGGREQFF
cdr3_nt: TGTGCCAGCAGCACCCCCCGGTTGGCGGGGGGGCGGGAGCAGTTCTTC

clone_size: -
d_call: -
v_call: TRBV5-8
j_call: TRBJ1-5
cdr3_aa: CASSLGLVSNQPQHF
cdr3_nt: TGTGCCAGCAGCTTGGGGCTCGTGAGCAATCAGCCCCAGCATTTT

clone_size: -
d_call: TRBD2
v_call: TRBV6-5
j_call: TRBJ2-2
cdr3_aa: CASRVGGAGGELFF
cdr3_nt: TGTGCCAGCAGAGTCGGGGGGGCTGGCGGGGAGCTGTTTTTT

clone_size: -
d_call: TRBD1
v_call: TRBV7-2
j_call: TRBJ2-3
cdr3_aa: CASSPGQATDTQYF
cdr3_nt: TGTGCCAGCAGCCCTGGACAGGCGACAGATACGCAGTATTTT

clone_size: -
d_call: -
v_call: TRBV6-5
j_call: TRBJ2-5
cdr3_aa: CASSYSGSEGETQYF
cdr3_nt: TGTGCCAGCAGTTACTCCGGTTCGGAGGGAGAGACCCAGTACTTC

clone_size: -
d_call: -
v_call: TRBV30
j_call: TRBJ2-7
cdr3_aa: CAWSLVAYEQYF
cdr3_nt: TGTGCCTGGAGTTTAGTAGCCTACGAGCAGTACTTC

clone_size: -
d_call: -
v_call: TRBV4-1
j_call: TRBJ1-4
cdr3_aa: CASSQGLEEKLFF
cdr3_nt: TGCGCCAGCAGCCAGGGGCTCGAGGAAAAACTGTTTTTT

clone_size: -
d_call: -
v_call: TRBV12-5
j_call: TRBJ2-7
cdr3_aa: CASGLVLVGMDEQYF
cdr3_nt: TGTGCTAGTGGTTTGGTACTCGTGGGCATGGACGAGCAGTACTTC

clone_size: -
d_call: -
v_call: TRBV7-3
j_call: TRBJ2-7
cdr3_aa: CASSPGGYEQYF
cdr3_nt: TGTGCCAGCAGCCCCGGGGGCTACGAGCAGTACTTC

clone_size: -
d_call: -
v_call: TRBV10-1
j_call: TRBJ2-1
cdr3_aa: CASLRGSRTRVLKSYNEQFF
cdr3_nt: TGCGCCAGTTTGAGGGGGTCCAGGACTAGGGTCTTGAAGTCCTACAATGAGCAGTTCTTC

clone_size: -
d_call: TRBD1
v_call: TRBV4-3
j_call: TRBJ1-5
cdr3_aa: CASSQDGQVSPQHF
cdr3_nt: TGCGCCAGCAGCCAAGACGGACAGGTTTCGCCCCAGCATTTT

clone_size: -
d_call: TRBD1
v_call: TRBV5-8
j_call: TRBJ1-6
cdr3_aa: CASSSRPTGTSYNSPLHF
cdr3_nt: TGTGCCAGCAGCTCAAGACCGACAGGGACCTCCTATAATTCACCCCTCCACTTT

clone_size: -
d_call: -
v_call: TRBV24-1
j_call: TRBJ2-5
cdr3_aa: CATSDGRSYQETQYF
cdr3_nt: TGTGCCACCAGTGATGGGCGTAGTTACCAAGAGACCCAGTACTTC

clone_size: -
d_call: TRBD1
v_call: TRBV28
j_call: TRBJ1-5
cdr3_aa: CASRTGQGGQPQHF
cdr3_nt: TGTGCCAGCAGAACGGGACAGGGTGGGCAGCCCCAGCATTTT

clone_size: -
d_call: TRBD1
v_call: TRBV19
j_call: TRBJ2-7
cdr3_aa: CASSIPDRVHEQYF
cdr3_nt: TGTGCCAGTAGTATTCCGGACAGGGTCCACGAGCAGTACTTC

clone_size: -
d_call: -
v_call: TRBV27
j_call: TRBJ2-3
cdr3_aa: CASSTGRGSTDTQYF
cdr3_nt: TGTGCCAGCAGTACCGGACGGGGTAGCACAGATACGCAGTATTTT

clone_size: -
d_call: -
v_call: TRBV7-2
j_call: TRBJ2-5
cdr3_aa: CASSLDIDGETQYF
cdr3_nt: TGTGCCAGCAGCTTAGACATCGACGGGGAGACCCAGTACTTC

clone_size: -
d_call: TRBD1
v_call: TRBV5-1
j_call: TRBJ2-5
cdr3_aa: CASSLSVQGRGETQYF
cdr3_nt: TGCGCCAGCAGCTTGTCTGTACAGGGGCGCGGTGAGACCCAGTACTTC

clone_size: -
d_call: -
v_call: TRBV3-1/TRBV3-2
j_call: TRBJ1-1
cdr3_aa: CASDYGGMNTEAFF
cdr3_nt: TGTGCCAGCGATTACGGGGGGATGAACACTGAAGCTTTCTTT

clone_size: -
d_call: -
v_call: TRBV18
j_call: TRBJ1-3
cdr3_aa: CASSPSGEVFSGNTIYF
cdr3_nt: TGTGCCAGCTCACCAAGCGGAGAAGTCTTCTCTGGAAACACCATATATTTT

clone_size: -
d_call: -
v_call: TRBV29-1
j_call: TRBJ2-7
cdr3_aa: CSVALRQGTHEQYF
cdr3_nt: TGCAGCGTAGCCCTTAGGCAGGGAACCCACGAGCAGTACTTC

clone_size: -
d_call: -
v_call: TRBV5-4
j_call: TRBJ1-4
cdr3_aa: CASSLGLQGTNEKLFF
cdr3_nt: TGTGCCAGCAGCTTGGGGCTTCAGGGAACTAATGAAAAACTGTTTTTT

clone_size: -
d_call: TRBD1
v_call: TRBV7-2
j_call: TRBJ1-2
cdr3_aa: CASSLPQQGHYGYTF
cdr3_nt: TGTGCCAGCAGCTTACCCCAACAGGGGCACTATGGCTACACCTTC

clone_size: -
d_call: -
v_call: TRBV19
j_call: TRBJ1-1
cdr3_aa: CASSPHEFLQASTEAFF
cdr3_nt: TGTGCCAGTAGCCCTCATGAATTCTTACAGGCATCCACTGAAGCTTTCTTT

clone_size: -
d_call: TRBD1
v_call: TRBV6-6
j_call: TRBJ1-5
cdr3_aa: CASKSTGPGRLPQHF
cdr3_nt: TGTGCCAGCAAATCGACAGGGCCCGGACGTTTGCCCCAGCATTTT

clone_size: -
d_call: -
v_call: TRBV11-2
j_call: TRBJ1-1
cdr3_aa: CASSLELVPREAFF
cdr3_nt: TGTGCCAGCAGCTTGGAGTTAGTTCCCAGAGAAGCTTTCTTT

clone_size: -
d_call: TRBD1
v_call: TRBV14
j_call: TRBJ1-1
cdr3_aa: CASSPQTGGGEAFF
cdr3_nt: TGTGCCAGCAGCCCCCAGACAGGGGGTGGGGAAGCTTTCTTT

clone_size: -
d_call: TRBD2
v_call: TRBV18
j_call: TRBJ2-3
cdr3_aa: CASSPNGRGAETQYF
cdr3_nt: TGTGCCAGCTCACCCAATGGGCGGGGGGCGGAGACGCAGTATTTT

clone_size: -
d_call: TRBD1
v_call: TRBV5-6
j_call: TRBJ2-2
cdr3_aa: CASSLGPGTGSTGELFF
cdr3_nt: TGTGCCAGCAGCTTGGGACCCGGGACAGGGTCCACCGGGGAGCTGTTTTTT

clone_size: -
d_call: -
v_call: TRBV7-8
j_call: TRBJ2-2
cdr3_aa: CASSSPSEGPNTGELFF
cdr3_nt: TGTGCCAGCAGCTCTCCGAGTGAGGGTCCGAACACCGGGGAGCTGTTTTTT

clone_size: -
d_call: -
v_call: TRBV2
j_call: TRBJ1-4
cdr3_aa: CASSQGTTNEKLFF
cdr3_nt: TGTGCCAGCAGTCAGGGAACAACTAATGAAAAACTGTTTTTT

clone_size: -
d_call: -
v_call: TRBV10-3
j_call: TRBJ1-6
cdr3_aa: CASSQGGSYNSPLHF
cdr3_nt: TGTGCCTCCAGTCAGGGAGGCTCCTATAATTCACCCCTCCACTTT